The 29 T cell receptor beta chains presented below share a single source sample, sequenced in a study of chemoradiotherapy in HPV16-positive cancers. Using immunoSEQ multiplex PCR, the repertoire was profiled, and TCRdb retains in-frame clones only, with some absent. The sample has about 14,000 clones, approximately 89% seen once. The sample was tumor tissue, taken from a patient who underwent chemoradiotherapy. The origin of the receptors is a human donor with HPV-associated anogenital cancer.

The V gene is TRBV23-1, the J gene TRBJ1-5, with D tentatively TRBD1 (6 bases). TRBV23-1 is assigned to the ORF class and has an uncertain function. The V end was cut by 8 bases, the J end by 11 bases, with 22 bases between. CDR3 size: 14 residues. The CDR3 coding sequence is TGCGCCAGCGGAAACCTAGAGGGCAGGGGCTCCCAGCATTTT. Its translation: CASGNLEGRGSQHF.

This clone has more than one count but fewer than ten. The V and J genes are TRBV25-1 and TRBJ2-7; D possibly corresponds to TRBD2 (5 bases). Trimming took off 1 base at V and 3 bases at J, with 10 bases between the two ends. Per germline, CDR1 MGHDK and CDR2 SYGVNS. CDR3 length equals 14 residues. CDR3 region: CASSESGGHYEQYF. CDR3 bases: TGTGCCAGCAGTGAATCCGGAGGCCACTACGAGCAGTACTTC.

This clone was counted a few times. The chain combines TRBV5-1 with TRBJ2-2; D remains unclear. The CDR3 extends over 14 amino acids. The germline V gene has CDR1 SGHRS and CDR2 YFSETQ. V lost 2 bases to trimming and J lost 4 bases, with 9 bases between them. The CDR3 DNA follows: TGCGCCAGCAGCTTTGAAGACCCCACCGGGGAGCTGTTTTTT. Its translation: CASSFEDPTGELFF.

V and J are TRBV19 and TRBJ2-7, with 10 bases matching TRBD2. Germline V gives CDR1 LNHDA, CDR2 SQIVND (reference sequence). The CDR3 totals 12 residues. V lost 2 bases, J lost 12 bases, and 4 bases stayed unmatched. DNA of the CDR3: TGTGCCAGTAGTATACTAGCGGGAGAGGTGTACTTC. The encoded protein is CASSILAGEVYF.

The chain uses TRBV7-9 and TRBJ1-5; 8 bases fit TRBD1. V shed 5 bases, J shed 1 base, and the junction held 4 bases outside the gene matches. Germline CDR1 and CDR2: SEHNR and FQNEAQ (reference sequence). CDR3 size: 15 residues. The CDR3 is CASSLQGASNQPQHF. The CDR3 region has the DNA TGTGCCAGCAGCCTCCAGGGGGCGAGCAATCAGCCCCAGCATTTT.

This chain links TRBV6-4 with TRBJ2-3; 9 bases align to TRBD2. J was trimmed by 2 bases and V by 4 bases; bases with no gene match: 1. This CDR3 region has 14 residues. Germline values: CDR1 MRHNA, CDR2 SNTAGT. CDR3 region: CASSASGDTDTQYF. CDR3 sequence (DNA): TGTGCCAGCAGTGCTAGCGGGGACACAGATACGCAGTATTTT.

The chain employs TRBV2 and TRBJ1-2; D may be TRBD1 (6 bases). The CDR3 spans 11 residues. V lost 3 bases and J lost 8, with 7 bases in between. Germline CDR1 and CDR2: SNHLY and FYNNEI. CDR3 coding DNA: TGTGCCAGCAGTGACAGGGGCGGCTACACCTTC. Its translation is CASSDRGGYTF.

J is TRBJ1-5 and V is TRBV4-1; 7 bases align to TRBD1. The J segment lost 0 bases and the V segment lost 5 bases, leaving 7 bases of the junction unmatched. Germline V gene data show CDR1 as MGHRA and CDR2 as YSYEKL. The CDR3 contains 16 residues. The CDR3 spells CASSSGGGGSNQPQHF. The CDR3 nucleotides are TGCGCCAGCAGCTCAGGGGGTGGGGGTAGCAATCAGCCCCAGCATTTT.

The J gene is TRBJ1-3, the V gene TRBV7-3, with D maybe TRBD1 (5 bases). CDR3 length: 16 residues. V was cut by 4 bases and J by 2 bases, with 15 bases left in between. In germline, CDR1 is SGHTA, CDR2 FQGTGA. CDR3 in amino acids: CASSSGSLGAGNTIYF. Here the CDR3 DNA reads TGTGCCAGCAGCTCGGGGAGCTTGGGGGCTGGAAACACCATATATTTT. The full variable domain, in which reference TRBV7-3 and TRBJ1-3 provide the parts outside the CDR3, is GAGVSQTPSNKVTEKGKYVELRCDPISGHTALYWYRQSLGQGPEFLIYFQGTGAADDSGLPNDRFFAVRPEGSVSTLKIQRTERGDSAVYLCASSSGSLGAGNTIYFGEGSWLTVV.

The chain recombines TRBV7-9 with TRBJ2-7; TRBD2 matches 9 bases. Unmatched junction bases numbered 9, after V lost 4 bases and J lost 2 bases. This CDR3 region has 16 residues. Looked up from germline, CDR1 is SEHNR and CDR2 is FQNEAQ (reference sequence). The CDR3 loop is CASSSSLSGRPYEQYF. For the CDR3, the DNA is TGTGCCAGCAGCTCTTCTTTGAGCGGGAGGCCCTACGAGCAGTACTTC.

The genes are TRBV7-9 and TRBJ2-4, with TRBD2 matching 8 bases. Germline V gene sequence: CDR1 SEHNR, CDR2 FQNEAQ (reference sequence). V dropped 3 bases and J dropped 0; count of bases not matched to a gene: 10. CDR3 length: 18 residues. Written as DNA, the CDR3 is TGTGCCAGCAGCTTCAGTGGAAGCGGGAGTCTAGCCAAAAACATTCAGTACTTC. Its translation: CASSFSGSGSLAKNIQYF.

The rearrangement links TRBV5-6 to TRBJ2-1; D call uncertain. The germline V gene has CDR1 SGHDT and CDR2 YYEEEE. Trimming pared 0 bases from V and 8 bases from J, leaving 12 bases between. The CDR3 covers 14 residues. The CDR3 DNA is TGTGCCAGCAGCTTGGGTGGTGGTGGATATGAGCAGTTCTTC. Protein sequence: CASSLGGGGYEQFF.

In this sample, this clone turned up a few times. The chain couples TRBV12-5 to TRBJ1-2; TRBD1 matches at 9 bases. Germline V gene data show CDR1 as LGHNT and CDR2 as FRNRAP. V lost 3 bases to trimming and J lost 3 bases; unmatched junction nucleotides: 2. CDR3 length: 14 amino acids. CDR3 sequence: CASGLQGADYGYTF. CDR3 nucleotide sequence: TGTGCTAGTGGTTTACAGGGGGCTGACTATGGCTACACCTTC. Supplemented by reference TRBV12-5 and TRBJ1-2, the full variable domain reads DARVTQTPRHKVTEMGQEVTMRCQPILGHNTVFWYRQTMMQGLELLAYFRNRAPLDDSGMPKDRFSAEMPDATLATLKIQPSEPRDSAVYFCASGLQGADYGYTFGSGTRLTVV.

The rearrangement uses TRBV2 and TRBJ2-2, with D uncertain. V was clipped by 7 bases and J by 3 bases, with 15 bases between them. Germline CDR1 and CDR2: SNHLY and FYNNEI. The CDR3 has 15 amino acids. The CDR3 region has the DNA TGTGCCAGCAACTGGGATGGCATAGACACCGGGGAGCTGTTTTTT. This gives the protein CASNWDGIDTGELFF.

CDR3 coding DNA: TGCGCCAGCAGCCAAGATCCGACAGATACGCAGTATTTT. This gives the protein CASSQDPTDTQYF. The chain joins TRBV4-3 to TRBJ2-3, with no clear D. CDR1 is LGHNA and CDR2 is YSLEER in the germline V gene. The CDR3 consists of 13 residues. The V and J ends lost 0 bases and 3 bases respectively, with 4 bases between them.

This clone was recorded only once. The chain recombines TRBV9 with TRBJ2-2; tentatively, D is TRBD2 (5 bases). Germline CDR1 is SGDLS and CDR2 is YYNGEE. Between the trimmed V and J ends, which lost 3 bases and 5 bases, there was a span of 8 bases. The CDR3 extends over 13 amino acids. DNA of the CDR3: TGTGCCAGCAGCGCCCGGAGGACCGGGGAGCTGTTTTTT. Amino acids: CASSARRTGELFF.

The CDR3 DNA reads as TGCGCCAGCAGCCCAGAAGGTGCAAATGAGCAGTTCTTC. Its translation is CASSPEGANEQFF. This rearrangement joins TRBV4-1 to TRBJ2-1; D uncertain. CDR3 length equals 13 residues. The germline CDR1 and CDR2 sequences are MGHRA and YSYEKL. The V and J ends lost 4 bases and 7 bases respectively, with 11 bases between them.

This rearrangement joins TRBV18 to TRBJ1-2, with 12 bases fitting TRBD1. CDR1 and CDR2 from the germline V gene are KGHSH and LQKENI. V gave up 3 bases and J gave up 2 bases; unmatched junction bases: 7. This CDR3 contains 17 residues. The CDR3 protein is CASSPRGQGAQNYGYTF. CDR3 nucleotide sequence: TGTGCCAGCTCACCCCGGGGACAGGGGGCGCAGAACTATGGCTACACCTTC.

The rearrangement joins TRBV30 to TRBJ2-3; the D is unclear. CDR3 length equals 10 residues. Trimming cost V 0 bases and J 9 bases, with 4 bases left between them. The germline gives CDR1 GTSNPN, CDR2 SVGIG (reference sequence). The DNA of the CDR3 is TGTGCCTGGAGTGTAGGGACGCAGTATTTT. Protein: CAWSVGTQYF.

This clone was counted a single time. The chain links TRBV19 to TRBJ1-4; D remains ambiguous. CDR3 length: 14 residues. V lost 3 bases and J 7 bases, leaving 12 bases between the germline ends. The germline gives CDR1 LNHDA, CDR2 SQIVND (reference sequence). The DNA for the CDR3 is TGTGCCAGTAGTATTCGAGGGTACGGTGAAAAACTGTTTTTT. Translated: CASSIRGYGEKLFF.

J is TRBJ2-3 and V is TRBV15; 10 nucleotides line up with TRBD2. This CDR3 contains 14 residues. Germline CDR1 LNHNV, CDR2 YYDKDF (reference sequence). J lost 3 bases, V lost 4 bases, and 1 base had no gene match. DNA for the CDR3: TGTGCCACCAGCAAACTAGCGGGGACAGATACGCAGTATTTT. Its translation: CATSKLAGTDTQYF.

This clone was seen more than once but under ten times. DNA for the CDR3: TGTGCCAGCAGCCGAAGGGACAGTACTGAAGCTTTCTTT. Protein product: CASSRRDSTEAFF. V is TRBV7-6 and J is TRBJ1-1, with TRBD1 matching over 7 bases. V lost 5 bases, J lost 5 bases, and 5 bases stayed unmatched. The CDR3 spans 13 residues. Germline assignment: CDR1 SGHVS and CDR2 FNYEAQ.

J is TRBJ1-5 and V is TRBV7-8; 9 positions agree with TRBD1. Germline trimming cut 5 bases from V and 5 bases from J; bases unmatched to any gene: 16. Germline values: CDR1 SGHVS, CDR2 FQNEAQ. This CDR3 is 18 amino acids long. In nucleotides, the CDR3 is TGTGCCAGCAGCCCGTATGAGGGACAGGGAAGTAAGGATCAGCCCCAGCATTTT. This gives the protein CASSPYEGQGSKDQPQHF.

This clone was seen just once. This chain uses TRBV7-8 with TRBJ2-7; TRBD1 is a possible D gene (6 bases). CDR1 SGHVS and CDR2 FQNEAQ come from the germline V gene. The length of the CDR3 is 14 residues. V gave up 0 bases and J gave up 1 base, with 7 bases separating them. CDR3 loop: CASSLATGSYEQYF. Here the CDR3 DNA reads TGTGCCAGCAGCTTAGCGACAGGATCCTACGAGCAGTACTTC.

This chain links TRBV10-3 with TRBJ2-2; D may match TRBD1 or TRBD2 (5 bases each). The CDR3 length is 14 residues. Germline CDR1 is ENHRY and CDR2 is SYGVKD. Trimming removed 5 bases at V and 2 bases at J, with 9 bases between. CDR3 residues: CAISSGPNTGELFF. As DNA, the CDR3 is TGTGCCATCAGTTCGGGACCCAACACCGGGGAGCTGTTTTTT.

This clone came up once. The chain combines TRBV5-1 with TRBJ2-7, with TRBD2 matching over 8 bases. CDR3 length equals 16 residues. Germline CDR1 and CDR2: SGHRS and YFSETQ. With V trimmed by 0 bases and J by 5 bases, 10 bases remained unmatched. The CDR3 nucleotides read TGCGCCAGCAGCTTGGTCCCCGGAATAGCGGGGAACGAGCAGTACTTC. It is translated as CASSLVPGIAGNEQYF.

The chain is built from TRBV15 and TRBJ2-3; 7 bases map to TRBD1. The CDR3 sequence is 14 residues long. Germline V CDR1 and CDR2: LNHNV, YYDKDF (reference sequence). V was pared by 5 bases and J by 4 bases, with 6 bases of the junction left unmatched. CDR3 sequence (DNA): TGTGCCACCAGCTTGACAGGGATTGCAGATACGCAGTATTTT. Translated, it gives CATSLTGIADTQYF. The variable domain in full, completed from reference TRBV15 and TRBJ2-3, reads DAMVIQNPRYQVTQFGKPVTLSCSQTLNHNVMYWYQQKSSQAPKLLFHYYDKDFNNEADTPDNFQSRRPNTSFCFLDIRSPGLGDTAMYLCATSLTGIADTQYFGPGTRLTVL.

The rearrangement links TRBV4-2 to TRBJ2-6; D is unresolved. With 0 bases removed from V and 0 bases from J, the gap between germline ends came to 6 bases. CDR1 and CDR2 (germline): LGHNA, YNFKEQ. The CDR3 is 16 amino acids. CDR3 DNA sequence: TGTGCCAGCAGCCAAGATTTTAACTCTGGGGCCAACGTCCTGACTTTC. This encodes CASSQDFNSGANVLTF.

The V call is TRBV19, the J call TRBJ2-2; a possible D gene is TRBD1 (6 bases). V lost 9 bases, J lost 6 bases, and 26 bases lay in between. In germline, CDR1 is LNHDA, CDR2 SQIVND (reference sequence). The CDR3 is 17 amino acids. The chain's CDR3 is CASRLTPSGQGSGELFF. CDR3 coding DNA: TGTGCCAGCCGTCTAACCCCATCTGGGCAGGGGTCCGGGGAGCTGTTTTTT.